These T cell receptor beta chains were read from a single sample in a study of MAIT cells during Salmonella Paratyphi A infection. TCRdb redid the calling of the 5' RACE reads with MiXCR, one entry per CDR3 protein. Of roughly 1,200 distinct CDR3 sequences listed, approximately 55% are singletons. Sequencing used MAIT cells from blood, obtained at the middle sampling point of the challenge study. These receptors all stem from a person between 18 and 75 years old who was deliberately infected with Salmonella Paratyphi A in a paratyphoid fever challenge study. Both conserved end residues are part of each CDR3. Fields, in order: D gene, V gene, J gene, clone size, CDR3 length, CDR3 protein, CDR3 DNA. A D gene is named only where the DNA matches it firmly. Size tells how often a clone was seen (once, few, many) or the class of an expanded clone, and some rows leave it out.

D: TRBD2; V: TRBV6-4; J: TRBJ2-1; size: -; length: 15; CDR3: CASSEAGSPYNEQFF; DNA: TGTGCCAGCAGTGAAGCGGGATCCCCCTACAATGAGCAGTTCTTC
D: -; V: TRBV6-5; J: TRBJ2-7; size: -; length: 14; CDR3: CASQRGFSSYEQYF; DNA: TGTGCCAGCCAACGGGGCTTTAGCTCCTACGAGCAGTACTTC
D: -; V: TRBV6-2/TRBV6-3; J: TRBJ2-2; size: -; length: 16; CDR3: CASKVETGPGTGELFF; DNA: TGTGCCAGCAAAGTCGAGACAGGACCGGGGACCGGGGAGCTGTTTTTT
D: -; V: TRBV15; J: TRBJ2-6; size: -; length: 17; CDR3: CATSSQDGNSGANVLTF; DNA: TGTGCCACCAGCAGCCAAGATGGAAACTCTGGGGCCAACGTCCTGACTTTC
D: TRBD1; V: TRBV6-1; J: TRBJ1-6; size: -; length: 15; CDR3: CASSAGTGEESPLHF; DNA: TGTGCCAGCAGTGCCGGGACAGGGGAAGAGTCACCCCTCCACTTT
D: TRBD1; V: TRBV20-1; J: TRBJ1-2; size: -; length: 15; CDR3: CSARAGGGETYGYTF; DNA: TGCAGTGCTAGGGCAGGGGGAGGGGAGACCTATGGCTACACCTTC
D: TRBD1; V: TRBV20-1; J: TRBJ2-2; size: -; length: 13; CDR3: CSSGQGDTGELFF; DNA: TGCAGTAGCGGACAGGGGGACACCGGGGAGCTGTTTTTT
D: TRBD1; V: TRBV12-3/TRBV12-4; J: TRBJ2-3; size: large; length: 17; CDR3: CASSFLIGDSGTDTQYF; DNA: TGTGCCAGCAGTTTTCTTATCGGGGACAGCGGCACAGATACGCAGTATTTT
D: -; V: TRBV4-2; J: TRBJ1-2; size: -; length: 17; CDR3: CASSPAPVGGEVNGYTF; DNA: TGTGCCAGCAGCCCAGCTCCGGTAGGCGGCGAGGTGAATGGCTACACCTTC
D: TRBD2; V: TRBV6-4; J: TRBJ2-2; size: large; length: 14; CDR3: CASSASGDTGELFF; DNA: TGTGCCAGCAGTGCTAGCGGGGACACCGGGGAGCTGTTTTTT
D: -; V: TRBV20-1; J: TRBJ2-2; size: -; length: 13; CDR3: CSARGGESGELFF; DNA: TGCAGTGCTAGAGGGGGAGAGAGCGGGGAGCTGTTTTTT
D: TRBD1; V: TRBV25-1; J: TRBJ1-6; size: -; length: 15; CDR3: CASSAQGDSNSPLHF; DNA: TGTGCCAGCAGTGCCCAAGGGGACAGTAATTCACCCCTCCACTTT
D: TRBD1; V: TRBV5-1; J: TRBJ1-5; size: -; length: 15; CDR3: CASSFETGGNQPQHF; DNA: TGCGCCAGCAGCTTTGAGACAGGGGGCAATCAGCCCCAGCATTTT
D: -; V: TRBV6-4; J: TRBJ2-7; size: -; length: 15; CDR3: CASTRLDRESGEQYF; DNA: TGTGCCAGCACCAGACTCGATCGGGAGTCAGGGGAGCAGTACTTC
D: TRBD2; V: TRBV6-4; J: TRBJ2-1; size: few; length: 17; CDR3: CASSAREGTTDYNEQFF; DNA: TGTGCCAGCAGTGCTAGAGAGGGGACTACTGACTACAATGAGCAGTTCTTC
D: -; V: TRBV20-1; J: TRBJ1-2; size: -; length: 14; CDR3: CSAPKTAVPDGYTF; DNA: TGCAGTGCCCCAAAAACAGCTGTCCCTGATGGCTACACCTTC
D: TRBD2; V: TRBV20-1; J: TRBJ2-1; size: -; length: 13; CDR3: CSVEAGGYNEQFF; DNA: TGCAGTGTTGAAGCGGGGGGCTACAATGAGCAGTTCTTC
D: -; V: TRBV15; J: TRBJ2-1; size: few; length: 14; CDR3: CATSRDSQSHEQFF; DNA: TGTGCCACCAGCAGAGATTCTCAATCCCATGAGCAGTTCTTC
D: -; V: TRBV21-1; J: TRBJ2-2; size: -; length: 17; CDR3: CASSKGETGQDTGELFF; DNA: TGTGCCAGCAGCAAAGGCGAGACAGGGCAGGACACCGGGGAGCTGTTTTTT
D: TRBD1; V: TRBV4-3; J: TRBJ1-1; size: hyperexpanded; length: 15; CDR3: CASSPQGDRVTEAFF; DNA: TGCGCCAGCAGCCCCCAAGGGGACAGGGTTACTGAAGCTTTCTTT
D: TRBD1; V: TRBV20-1; J: TRBJ1-5; size: -; length: 14; CDR3: CSATKGDRYQPQHF; DNA: TGCAGTGCCACCAAGGGGGACAGATATCAGCCCCAGCATTTT
D: -; V: TRBV10-2; J: TRBJ2-6; size: -; length: 17; CDR3: CASSSGTSRSGANVLTF; DNA: TGCGCCAGCAGTTCCGGGACGAGTAGGTCTGGGGCCAACGTCCTGACTTTC
D: -; V: TRBV6-6; J: TRBJ2-2; size: -; length: 16; CDR3: CASSYRDRGHRGAVFF; DNA: -
D: TRBD2; V: TRBV24-1; J: TRBJ2-2; size: medium-sized; length: 15; CDR3: CATSDSGRDTGELFF; DNA: TGTGCCACCAGTGATAGCGGGAGGGACACCGGGGAGCTGTTTTTT
D: -; V: TRBV13; J: TRBJ1-1; size: once; length: 14; CDR3: CASSARAGDTEAFF; DNA: TGTGCCAGCAGTGCTAGAGCGGGGGACACTGAAGCTTTCTTT
D: TRBD2; V: TRBV20-1; J: TRBJ2-1; size: -; length: 16; CDR3: CSARDVTSGTYNEQFF; DNA: TGCAGTGCTAGAGATGTGACTAGCGGGACCTACAATGAGCAGTTCTTC
D: -; V: TRBV20-1; J: TRBJ1-5; size: many; length: 15; CDR3: CSARELEGGSQPQHF; DNA: TGCAGTGCTAGAGAGCTTGAGGGCGGTAGTCAGCCCCAGCATTTT
D: -; V: TRBV6-2/TRBV6-3; J: TRBJ1-1; size: -; length: 13; CDR3: CASSLGGNTKDFF; DNA: TGTGCCAGCAGTCTCGGGGGGAACACTAAAGATTTCTTT
D: -; V: TRBV5-1; J: TRBJ2-3; size: -; length: 14; CDR3: CASFRATGPDTQYF; DNA: TGCGCCAGCTTTCGGGCAACAGGGCCAGATACGCAGTATTTT